The following is a T cell receptor beta chain sequence with its context. Antigen specificity is unknown. This entry belongs to a study of post-analysis software for immune sequencing data. Study at large: In terms of disease course, relapsing-remitting, secondary progressive and progressive-relapsing multiple sclerosis were included. Whole-study findings and limits: Compared with controls, patients had more of about 5 TRBV segments, including TRBV5-6, TRBV5-1 and TRBV20-1.

Germline-derived CDR1 and CDR2 are DFQATT and SNEGSKA (reference sequence). The CDR3 is 16 amino acids. TCR beta libraries were prepared from cDNA with unique molecular identifiers. Researchers reported 400,000 to 550,000 cDNA molecules coming from around 1 to 9.1 million T cells. TCRdb reanalysed the PCR reads using MiXCR and keeps one entry per CDR3 protein. The sample has 380,000 or so distinct CDR3 sequences, 30% to 45% seen once. This TCR was sampled from a girl between 5 and 17 years old with multiple sclerosis. The specimen was blood. The V call is TRBV20-1, the J call TRBJ2-1, with 8 positions matching TRBD1. The end of the DNA aligns better with TRBJ2-7, so the J call may be wrong. The CDR3 nucleotides are TGCAGTGCTAGAGAACTACAGGGGGACACCTACAATGAGCAGTACTTC. The encoded protein is CSARELQGDTYNEQYF.